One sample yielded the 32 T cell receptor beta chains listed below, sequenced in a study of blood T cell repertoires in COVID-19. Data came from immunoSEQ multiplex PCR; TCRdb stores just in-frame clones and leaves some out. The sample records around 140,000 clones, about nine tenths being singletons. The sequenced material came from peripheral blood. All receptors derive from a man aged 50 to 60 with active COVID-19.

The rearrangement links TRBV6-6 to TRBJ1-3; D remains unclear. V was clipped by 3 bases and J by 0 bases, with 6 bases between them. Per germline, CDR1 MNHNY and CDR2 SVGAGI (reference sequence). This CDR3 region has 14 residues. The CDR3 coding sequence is TGTGCCAGCAGTTATTTCAGCTCTGGAAACACCATATATTTT. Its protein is CASSYFSSGNTIYF.

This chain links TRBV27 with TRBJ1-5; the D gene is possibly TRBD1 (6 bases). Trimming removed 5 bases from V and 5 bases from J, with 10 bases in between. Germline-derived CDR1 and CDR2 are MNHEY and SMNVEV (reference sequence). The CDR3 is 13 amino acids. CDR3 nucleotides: TGTGCCAGCAGTCAAACAGGGTATCAGCCCCAGCATTTT. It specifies CASSQTGYQPQHF.

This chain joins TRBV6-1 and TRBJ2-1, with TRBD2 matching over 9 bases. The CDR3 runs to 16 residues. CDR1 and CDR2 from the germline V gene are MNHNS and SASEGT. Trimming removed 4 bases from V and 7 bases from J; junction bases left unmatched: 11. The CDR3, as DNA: TGTGCCAGCAGTGGCCGCCGGGCGGGGGGGCGGAATGAGCAGTTCTTC. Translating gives CASSGRRAGGRNEQFF.

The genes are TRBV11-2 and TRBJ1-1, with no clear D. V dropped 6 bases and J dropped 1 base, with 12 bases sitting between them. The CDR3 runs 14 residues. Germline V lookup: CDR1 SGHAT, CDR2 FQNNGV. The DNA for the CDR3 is TGTGCCAGCAGGTTCAGTGGAGGGAACACTGAAGCTTTCTTT. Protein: CASRFSGGNTEAFF.

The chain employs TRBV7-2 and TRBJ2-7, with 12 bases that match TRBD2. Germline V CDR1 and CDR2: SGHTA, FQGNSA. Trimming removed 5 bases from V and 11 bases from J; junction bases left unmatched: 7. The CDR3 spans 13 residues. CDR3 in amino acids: CASSERTSGEKYF. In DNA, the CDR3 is TGTGCCAGCAGCGAGCGGACTAGCGGGGAGAAGTACTTC.

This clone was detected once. CDR3 region: CASSRTGTGGDTQYF. In DNA, the CDR3 is TGTGCCAGCAGCCGAACAGGGACGGGGGGAGATACGCAGTATTTT. The rearrangement joins TRBV21-1 to TRBJ2-3; the DNA was not compared with TRBD2, the D call given in the table. TRBV21-1 is a pseudogene segment. The CDR3 loop spans 15 amino acids.

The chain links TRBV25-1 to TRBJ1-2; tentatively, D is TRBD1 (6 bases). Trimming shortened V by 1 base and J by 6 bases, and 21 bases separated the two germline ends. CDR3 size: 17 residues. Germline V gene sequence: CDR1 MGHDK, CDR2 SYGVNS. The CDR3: CASSESPPTGTLDGYTF. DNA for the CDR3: TGTGCCAGCAGTGAATCCCCCCCTACAGGGACCTTGGATGGCTACACCTTC.

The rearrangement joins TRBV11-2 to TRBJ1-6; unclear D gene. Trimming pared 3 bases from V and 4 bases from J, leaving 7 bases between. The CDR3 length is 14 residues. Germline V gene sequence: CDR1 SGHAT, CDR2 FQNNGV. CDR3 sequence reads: CASSLTLYNSPLHF. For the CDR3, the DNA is TGTGCCAGCAGCTTGACACTGTATAATTCACCCCTCCACTTT.

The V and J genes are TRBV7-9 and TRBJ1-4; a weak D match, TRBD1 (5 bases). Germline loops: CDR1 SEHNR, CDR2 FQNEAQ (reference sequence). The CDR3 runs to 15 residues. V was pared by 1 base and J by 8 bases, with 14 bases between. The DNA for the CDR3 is TGTGCCAGCAGCTTAGGCGTACAGGCAGGAGAAAAACTGTTTTTT. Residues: CASSLGVQAGEKLFF.

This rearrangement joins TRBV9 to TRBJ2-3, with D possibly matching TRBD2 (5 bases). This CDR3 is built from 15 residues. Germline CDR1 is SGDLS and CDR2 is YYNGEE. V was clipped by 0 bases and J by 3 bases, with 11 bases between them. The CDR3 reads CASSVEASRTDTQYF. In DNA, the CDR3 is TGTGCCAGCAGCGTAGAGGCTAGCAGGACAGATACGCAGTATTTT.

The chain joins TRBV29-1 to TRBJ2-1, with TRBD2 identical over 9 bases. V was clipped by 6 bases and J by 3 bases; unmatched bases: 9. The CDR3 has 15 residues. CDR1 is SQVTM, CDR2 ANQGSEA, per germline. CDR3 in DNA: TGCAGCGTCCTCCTCCGACTAGCGGTCTACAATGAGCAGTTCTTC. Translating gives CSVLLRLAVYNEQFF.

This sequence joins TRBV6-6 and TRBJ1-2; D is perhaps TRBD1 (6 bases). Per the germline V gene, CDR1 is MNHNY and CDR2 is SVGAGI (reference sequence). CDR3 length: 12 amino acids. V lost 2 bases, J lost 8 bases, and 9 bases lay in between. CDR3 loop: CASSYDRTGYTF. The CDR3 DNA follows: TGTGCCAGCAGTTACGACAGGACCGGCTACACCTTC.

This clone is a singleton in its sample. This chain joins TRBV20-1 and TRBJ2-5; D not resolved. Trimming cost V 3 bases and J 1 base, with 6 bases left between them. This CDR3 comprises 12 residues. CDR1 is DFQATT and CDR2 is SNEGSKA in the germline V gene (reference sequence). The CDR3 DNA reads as TGCAGTGCTAGTAACAGCCAAGAGACCCAGTACTTC. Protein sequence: CSASNSQETQYF.

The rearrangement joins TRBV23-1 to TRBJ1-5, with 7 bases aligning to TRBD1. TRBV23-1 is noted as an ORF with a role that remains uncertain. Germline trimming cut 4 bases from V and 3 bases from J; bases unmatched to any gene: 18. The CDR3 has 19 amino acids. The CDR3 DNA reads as TGCGCCAGCAGTCTTGGGACAGCTCCAGACCAACCCTTCAATCAGCCCCAGCATTTT. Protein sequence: CASSLGTAPDQPFNQPQHF.

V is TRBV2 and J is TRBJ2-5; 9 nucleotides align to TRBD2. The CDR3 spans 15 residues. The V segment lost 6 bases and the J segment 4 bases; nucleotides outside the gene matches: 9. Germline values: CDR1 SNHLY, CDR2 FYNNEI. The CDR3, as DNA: TGTGCCAGCAGGTCGTTGGCGGGGGGGCCAGAGACCCAGTACTTC. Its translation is CASRSLAGGPETQYF.

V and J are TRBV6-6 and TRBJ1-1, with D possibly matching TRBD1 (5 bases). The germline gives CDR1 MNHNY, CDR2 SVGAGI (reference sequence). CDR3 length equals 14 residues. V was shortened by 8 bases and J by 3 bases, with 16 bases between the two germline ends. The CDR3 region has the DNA TGTGCCAGCGTGGAGGGACCTAAGTACACTGAAGCTTTCTTT. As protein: CASVEGPKYTEAFF.

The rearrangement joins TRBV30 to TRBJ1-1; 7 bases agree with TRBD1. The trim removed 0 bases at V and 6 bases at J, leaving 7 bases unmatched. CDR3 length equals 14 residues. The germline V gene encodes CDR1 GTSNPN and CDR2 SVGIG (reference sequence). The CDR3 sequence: CAWSVGGALPEAFF. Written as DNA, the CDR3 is TGTGCCTGGAGTGTAGGGGGCGCCTTGCCTGAAGCTTTCTTT.

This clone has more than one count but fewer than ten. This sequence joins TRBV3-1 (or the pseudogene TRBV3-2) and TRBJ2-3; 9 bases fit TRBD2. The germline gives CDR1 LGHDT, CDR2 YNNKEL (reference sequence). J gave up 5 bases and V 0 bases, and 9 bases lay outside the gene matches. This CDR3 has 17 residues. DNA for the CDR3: TGTGCCAGCAGCCAAGAAACTGGCGGGGGGGCGGTAGATACGCAGTATTTT. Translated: CASSQETGGGAVDTQYF.

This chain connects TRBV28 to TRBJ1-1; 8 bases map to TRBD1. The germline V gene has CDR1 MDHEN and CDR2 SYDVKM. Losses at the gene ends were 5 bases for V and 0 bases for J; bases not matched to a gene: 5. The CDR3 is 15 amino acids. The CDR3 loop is CASSLRTGMNTEAFF. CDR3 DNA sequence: TGTGCCAGCAGTCTGCGGACAGGGATGAACACTGAAGCTTTCTTT.

The DNA of the CDR3 is TGCAGCGGTGGACAGGGGCCGAACACTGAAGCTTTCTTT. Encoded protein: CSGGQGPNTEAFF. V usage is TRBV29-1 and J usage is TRBJ1-1; TRBD1 matches 9 bases. CDR1 SQVTM and CDR2 ANQGSEA come from the germline V gene. This CDR3 comprises 13 residues. V shed 7 bases, J shed 1 base, and the junction held 4 bases outside the gene matches. Variable domain in full (rest from reference TRBV29-1 and TRBJ1-1): SAVISQKPSRDICQRGTSLTIQCQVDSQVTMMFWYRQQPGQSLTLIATANQGSEATYESGFVIDKFPISRPNLTFSTLTVSNMSPEDSSIYLCSGGQGPNTEAFFGQGTRLTVV.

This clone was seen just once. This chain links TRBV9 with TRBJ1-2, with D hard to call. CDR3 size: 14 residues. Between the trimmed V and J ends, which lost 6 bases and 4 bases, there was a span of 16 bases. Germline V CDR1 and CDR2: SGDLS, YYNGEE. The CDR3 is CASTPSVLLYGYTF. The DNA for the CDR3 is TGTGCCAGCACCCCCTCGGTCCTTCTCTATGGCTACACCTTC.

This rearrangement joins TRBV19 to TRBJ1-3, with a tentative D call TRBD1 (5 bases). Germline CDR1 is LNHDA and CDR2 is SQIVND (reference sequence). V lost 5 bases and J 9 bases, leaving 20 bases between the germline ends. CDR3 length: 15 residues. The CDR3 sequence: CASSATAGLSTTIYF. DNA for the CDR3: TGTGCCAGTAGTGCGACAGCAGGGTTAAGTACCACCATATATTTT.

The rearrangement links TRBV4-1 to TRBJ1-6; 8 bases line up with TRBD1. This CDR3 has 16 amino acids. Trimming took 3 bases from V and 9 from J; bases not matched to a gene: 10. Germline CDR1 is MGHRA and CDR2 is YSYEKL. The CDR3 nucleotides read TGCGCCAGCAGCCATATAGCCAGGGGGCATGGTTCACCCCTCCACTTT. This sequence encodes CASSHIARGHGSPLHF.

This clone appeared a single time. DNA of the CDR3: TGTGCCAGCAGTGCCTCAGCGGGCGAGCAGTACTTC. The encoded protein is CASSASAGEQYF. The chain combines TRBV12-3 or TRBV12-4 with TRBJ2-7, with D maybe TRBD2 (6 bases). The CDR3 consists of 12 residues. Trimming shortened V by 5 bases and J by 6 bases, and 11 bases separated the two germline ends.

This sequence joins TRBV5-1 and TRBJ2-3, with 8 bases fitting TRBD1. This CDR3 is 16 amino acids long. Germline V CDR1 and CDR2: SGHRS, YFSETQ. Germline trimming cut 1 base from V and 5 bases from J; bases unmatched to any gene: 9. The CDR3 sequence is CASSLMAGGAGDTQYF. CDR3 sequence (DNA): TGCGCCAGCAGCTTGATGGCAGGGGGCGCGGGAGATACGCAGTATTTT.

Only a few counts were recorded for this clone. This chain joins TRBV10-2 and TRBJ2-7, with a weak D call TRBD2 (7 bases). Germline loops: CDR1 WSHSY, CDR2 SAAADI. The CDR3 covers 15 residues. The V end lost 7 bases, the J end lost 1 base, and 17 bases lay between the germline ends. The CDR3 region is CASKRGDIVSYEQYF. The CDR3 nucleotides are TGCGCCAGCAAACGGGGGGACATTGTATCCTACGAGCAGTACTTC.

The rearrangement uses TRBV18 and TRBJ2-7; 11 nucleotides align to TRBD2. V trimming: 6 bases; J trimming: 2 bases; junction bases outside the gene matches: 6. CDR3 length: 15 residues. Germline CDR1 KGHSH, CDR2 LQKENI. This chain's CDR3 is CASSDLAGGAYEQYF. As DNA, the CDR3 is TGTGCCAGCTCGGATCTAGCGGGGGGAGCCTACGAGCAGTACTTC.

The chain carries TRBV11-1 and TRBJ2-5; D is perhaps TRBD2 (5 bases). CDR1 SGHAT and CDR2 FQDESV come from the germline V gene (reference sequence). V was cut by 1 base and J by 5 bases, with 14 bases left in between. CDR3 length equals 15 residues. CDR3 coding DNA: TGTGCCAGCAGCTTAGTGGGCGGGTCGGGGGAGACCCAGTACTTC. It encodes CASSLVGGSGETQYF.

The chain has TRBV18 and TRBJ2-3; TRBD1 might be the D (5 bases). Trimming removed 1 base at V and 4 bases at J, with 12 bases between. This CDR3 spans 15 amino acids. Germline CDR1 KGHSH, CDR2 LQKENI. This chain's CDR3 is CASSPRPWGADTQYF. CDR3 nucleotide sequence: TGTGCCAGCTCACCACGACCATGGGGCGCAGATACGCAGTATTTT.

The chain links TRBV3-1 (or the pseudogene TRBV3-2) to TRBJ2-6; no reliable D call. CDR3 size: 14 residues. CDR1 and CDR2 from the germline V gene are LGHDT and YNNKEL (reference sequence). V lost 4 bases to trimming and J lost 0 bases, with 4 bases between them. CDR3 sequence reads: CASSPLSGANVLTF. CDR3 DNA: TGTGCCAGCAGCCCCCTCTCTGGGGCCAACGTCCTGACTTTC.

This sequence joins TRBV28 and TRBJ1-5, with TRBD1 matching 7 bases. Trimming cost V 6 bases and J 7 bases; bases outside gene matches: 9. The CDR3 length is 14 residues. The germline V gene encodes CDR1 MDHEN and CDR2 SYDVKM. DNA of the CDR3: TGTGCCAGCAGGCCCACAGGGGTCAGCCAGCCCCAGCATTTT. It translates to CASRPTGVSQPQHF. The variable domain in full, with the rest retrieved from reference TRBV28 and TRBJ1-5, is DVKVTQSSRYLVKRTGEKVFLECVQDMDHENMFWYRQDPGLGLRLIYFSYDVKMKEKGDIPEGYSVSREKKERFSLILESASTNQTSMYLCASRPTGVSQPQHFGDGTRLSIL.

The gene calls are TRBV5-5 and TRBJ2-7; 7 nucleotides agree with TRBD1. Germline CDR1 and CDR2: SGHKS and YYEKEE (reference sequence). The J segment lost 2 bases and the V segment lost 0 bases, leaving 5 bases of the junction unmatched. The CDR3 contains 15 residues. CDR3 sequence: CASSLATGDTYEQYF. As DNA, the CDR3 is TGTGCCAGCAGCTTGGCAACAGGGGATACCTACGAGCAGTACTTC.